Sequencing of this T cell receptor beta chain was carried out in a study of blood T cells in healthy people across ages. Study findings and constraints: The fall in TCR beta diversity per million T cells was roughly linear with age.

Individuals who donated were healthy Caucasians from Russia aged roughly 6 to 100. Next came a second PCR, run for roughly 6 to 11 cycles, which used a sample-barcoded 5' primer along with a J-beta primer mix. TCRdb re-called the 5' RACE reads through MiXCR, storing one row per CDR3 protein. The sample has approximately 1.5 million distinct CDR3 sequences; 30% to 40% are singletons. To note about this clonotype: Its antigen is not known.

The CDR3 sequence is 18 residues long. The germline V gene encodes CDR1 DFQATT and CDR2 SNEGSKA (reference sequence). The V end lost 3 bases, the J end lost 1 base, and 23 bases lay between the germline ends. The rearrangement joins TRBV20-1 to TRBJ2-3; unclear D gene. The origin of this receptor is a woman under 40 in good health. Sequenced input: blood. In nucleotides, the CDR3 is TGCAGTGCTAGCTTTGGGTTGCCCGCCTCACTGCGCACAGATACGCAGTATTTT. It translates to CSASFGLPASLRTDTQYF.